A selection of T cell receptor beta chains follows, all from one sample in a study of T cell responses to AZD1222 COVID-19 vaccine. The data were produced by immunoSEQ multiplex PCR, yet TCRdb's version contains in-frame clones alone and is incomplete. The sample consists of 100,000 to 150,000 clones, roughly 90% of them appearing once. The starting material was peripheral blood, obtained on day 0 of MenACWY control vaccination. The receptors originated from an adult in good health. Both conserved end residues are trimmed from each CDR3.

v_call: TRBV27; j_call: TRBJ1-2; cdr3_aa: ASSSRQGANGYT
v_call: TRBV6-6; j_call: TRBJ2-5; cdr3_aa: ATSRLAETQY
v_call: TRBV27; j_call: TRBJ1-6; cdr3_aa: ASSFTGLRADNSPLH
v_call: TRBV19; j_call: TRBJ1-5; cdr3_aa: ASVGQLNQPQH
v_call: TRBV3-1/TRBV3-2; j_call: TRBJ2-6; cdr3_aa: ASSQDSGGGPLSGANVLT
v_call: TRBV15; j_call: TRBJ1-4; cdr3_aa: ATSVRDPNEKLF
v_call: TRBV5-1; j_call: TRBJ1-2; cdr3_aa: ASSPRGGGKLDYGYT
v_call: TRBV7-2; j_call: TRBJ2-3; cdr3_aa: ASSLGEGSTQY
v_call: TRBV15; j_call: TRBJ2-6; cdr3_aa: ATSRASGANVLT
v_call: TRBV2; j_call: TRBJ2-1; cdr3_aa: ASSEWGTSTEQF
v_call: TRBV6-5; j_call: TRBJ1-2; cdr3_aa: ASAGTGGGYGYT
v_call: TRBV6-5; j_call: TRBJ1-2; cdr3_aa: ASSYAGQANYGYT
v_call: TRBV4-3; j_call: TRBJ2-7; cdr3_aa: ASSQGAYRQGEVYEQY
v_call: TRBV7-9; j_call: TRBJ2-3; cdr3_aa: ASTPRTDTQY
v_call: TRBV5-1; j_call: TRBJ2-7; cdr3_aa: ASSSSSGSSYEQY
v_call: TRBV27; j_call: TRBJ2-1; cdr3_aa: ASSLSSGDSYNEQF
v_call: TRBV5-4; j_call: TRBJ2-2; cdr3_aa: ASSRTSGRGGTGELF
v_call: TRBV6-2/TRBV6-3; j_call: TRBJ1-2; cdr3_aa: ASSTDRGGYGYT
v_call: TRBV12-3/TRBV12-4; j_call: TRBJ2-3; cdr3_aa: ASSLPPSATQY
v_call: TRBV14; j_call: TRBJ2-1; cdr3_aa: ASSQPSDHNEQF
v_call: TRBV18; j_call: TRBJ1-2; cdr3_aa: ASSPPSSQNFYGYT
v_call: TRBV7-6; j_call: TRBJ1-1; cdr3_aa: ASSLQDL
v_call: TRBV11-3; j_call: TRBJ2-7; cdr3_aa: ASSLGVTGYEQY
v_call: TRBV10-2; j_call: TRBJ1-2; cdr3_aa: ASMKDSYGYT
v_call: TRBV7-6; j_call: TRBJ1-1; cdr3_aa: ASSLVGGAF
v_call: TRBV15; j_call: TRBJ1-6; cdr3_aa: ATSTTNSPLH
v_call: TRBV11-3; j_call: TRBJ1-6; cdr3_aa: ASSLPNHPLH
v_call: TRBV11-2; j_call: TRBJ2-1; cdr3_aa: ASSRRTSGSYNEQF
v_call: TRBV5-6; j_call: TRBJ2-3; cdr3_aa: ASSLVDYRTDTQY
v_call: TRBV2; j_call: TRBJ1-1; cdr3_aa: ASSGSSGNTEAF
v_call: TRBV3-1/TRBV3-2; j_call: TRBJ2-2; cdr3_aa: ASSLPDSPHTGELF
v_call: TRBV7-2; j_call: TRBJ1-2; cdr3_aa: ASSPGTNYGYT
v_call: TRBV20-1; j_call: TRBJ2-1; cdr3_aa: SASALGNSYNEQF
v_call: TRBV7-7; j_call: TRBJ2-3; cdr3_aa: ASSTGHTDTQY
v_call: TRBV7-9; j_call: TRBJ1-4; cdr3_aa: ASSDGVYVANEKLF
v_call: TRBV12-3/TRBV12-4; j_call: TRBJ2-1; cdr3_aa: ASSRIGIEQF
v_call: TRBV5-3; j_call: TRBJ2-7; cdr3_aa: ARSPNAYEQY
v_call: TRBV7-2; j_call: TRBJ2-2; cdr3_aa: ASSRGLGYTGELF
v_call: TRBV6-5; j_call: TRBJ2-3; cdr3_aa: ASSYSSGRGTDTQY
v_call: TRBV5-1; j_call: TRBJ1-6; cdr3_aa: ASSRGGNQNSPLH
v_call: TRBV2; j_call: TRBJ1-3; cdr3_aa: ASSKDSGNTIY
v_call: TRBV5-6; j_call: TRBJ1-1; cdr3_aa: ASSLVGRRTEAF
v_call: TRBV19; j_call: TRBJ2-3; cdr3_aa: ASRAGLSTDTQY
v_call: TRBV6-1; j_call: TRBJ1-5; cdr3_aa: ASSEGVSGQPQH
v_call: TRBV19; j_call: TRBJ1-5; cdr3_aa: ASSSVRNQPQH